Sequencing of this T cell receptor (beta chain) was carried out in a study of shared T cell receptors in the human thymus. Generated by immunoSEQ multiplex PCR, the TCRdb table keeps only in-frame clones and is missing some. The table records hundreds of thousands of clones, around 89% of them present only once. Germline CDR1 reads LGHNA; CDR2 reads YSLEER. Trimming stripped 1 base from V and 3 bases from J, with 16 bases between. The CDR3 has 16 amino acids. These data are also associated with another study on human thymus T cells. That report adds: The donors were infants in Finland with congenital heart defects, otherwise immunologically healthy. Surgeons resected thymus tissue during corrective heart surgery. Thymic and blood repertoires showed apparently biased V and J gene usage. Related research described thymic repertoires that were highly overlapping among unrelated individuals.

V gene TRBV4-3 combines with J gene TRBJ2-7, with D possibly TRBD1 on 5 matching bases. This clonotype was sampled from a boy under two years old with a congenital heart defect. The sequencing input was thymocytes. The CDR3, as DNA: TGCGCCAGCAGCCAAGGGCTAGAGACAGATATCTACGAGCAGTACTTC. Translating gives CASSQGLETDIYEQYF.